Shown below are 16 T cell receptor beta chains from a single sample sequenced in a study of OX40 agonist ivuxolimab in advanced cancers. Data came from immunoSEQ multiplex PCR; TCRdb stores just in-frame clones and leaves some out. Among about 60,000 clones listed, around four fifths were seen once. Here the sequenced sample was CD4+ or CD8+ T cells sorted from blood, taken in a trial of the OX40 agonist ivuxolimab. The receptors come from an adult with an advanced solid tumor such as melanoma, head and neck, liver or kidney cancer.

The CDR3, as DNA: TGTGCCATCACAAGACAGGGTGGTACAGATACGCAGTATTTT. Translated, it gives CAITRQGGTDTQYF. This chain links TRBV6-6 with TRBJ2-3, with TRBD1 identical over 7 bases. The V gene's germline CDR1 is MNHNY and CDR2 SVGAGI (reference sequence). Trimming cost V 10 bases and J 3 bases; bases outside gene matches: 10. The CDR3 is made up of 14 amino acids.

The genes are TRBV2 and TRBJ2-7; D not resolved. The CDR3 is 12 residues long. Germline V gene data show CDR1 as SNHLY and CDR2 as FYNNEI. Trimming left V 9 bases short and J 3 bases short, with 12 bases between. CDR3: CARGMYYYEQYF. The DNA of the CDR3 is TGTGCCAGGGGGATGTATTACTACGAGCAGTACTTC.

The chain is built from TRBV5-6 and TRBJ2-7; perhaps D is TRBD1 or TRBD2 (5 bases each). CDR3 length: 12 amino acids. CDR1 and CDR2 from the germline V gene are SGHDT and YYEEEE. V gave up 0 bases and J gave up 6 bases, with 7 bases separating them. The CDR3 here is CASSLGGVEQYF. Written as DNA, the CDR3 is TGTGCCAGCAGCTTGGGAGGGGTCGAGCAGTACTTC.

This clone was counted once. The chain is built from TRBV7-2 and TRBJ2-7; tentatively, D is TRBD2 (5 bases). V was trimmed by 5 bases and J by 2 bases, leaving 10 bases between them. The CDR3 contains 13 residues. Germline assignment: CDR1 SGHTA and CDR2 FQGNSA. The DNA of the CDR3 is TGTGCCAGCAGCGAAGGAGGAGCCTACGAGCAGTACTTC. Translation: CASSEGGAYEQYF.

V usage is TRBV7-9 and J usage is TRBJ2-7; 9 bases agree with TRBD2. The CDR3 consists of 17 residues. Germline V gene sequence: CDR1 SEHNR, CDR2 FQNEAQ (reference sequence). V shed 1 base and J 0 bases; nucleotides not matched to a gene: 7. The CDR3, as DNA: TGTGCCAGCAGCTTAGGGGGGAGTAGCGGGAGCTCCTACGAGCAGTACTTC. Its translation is CASSLGGSSGSSYEQYF.

CDR3 coding DNA: TGCGCCAGCAGCCTGGTTATAGGGACAGGGGAAGGAGAGACCCAGTACTTC. Residues: CASSLVIGTGEGETQYF. V gene TRBV5-1 combines with J gene TRBJ2-5; TRBD1 agrees at 10 bases. V trimming: 4 bases; J trimming: 4 bases; junction bases outside the gene matches: 13. The CDR3 length is 17 residues. The germline gives CDR1 SGHRS, CDR2 YFSETQ.

V and J are TRBV6-1 and TRBJ1-4; TRBD1 agrees at 7 bases. J lost 8 bases, V lost 6 bases, and 9 bases had no gene match. This CDR3 contains 14 residues. The germline CDR1 and CDR2 sequences are MNHNS and SASEGT. The CDR3 bases are TGTGCCAGCAGCCTAGGACAGGATAAGGAAAAACTGTTTTTT. Translating gives CASSLGQDKEKLFF.

The V and J genes are TRBV18 and TRBJ2-5; D unclear. The length of the CDR3 is 17 residues. Per the germline V gene, CDR1 is KGHSH and CDR2 is LQKENI. Trimming took 3 bases from V and 3 from J, leaving 20 bases between them. CDR3 nucleotides: TGTGCCAGCTCACCCCGGCCCTTTGCGGAAAGGAAAGAGACCCAGTACTTC. Amino acid sequence: CASSPRPFAERKETQYF.

The chain couples TRBV29-1 to TRBJ2-5; 9 bases fit TRBD1. The CDR3 is made up of 13 amino acids. V was pared by 6 bases and J by 4 bases, with 6 bases of the junction left unmatched. Germline lookup yields CDR1 SQVTM and CDR2 ANQGSEA. The CDR3 loop is CSVTGGLGETQYF. The DNA of the CDR3 is TGCAGCGTCACAGGGGGCCTTGGAGAGACCCAGTACTTC.

The DNA for the CDR3 is TGTGCCAGCTCACCTGGGCTCTCTGGGGCCAACGTCCTGACTTTC. As protein: CASSPGLSGANVLTF. The rearrangement uses TRBV18 and TRBJ2-6; no clear D. The CDR3 is 15 amino acids. Trimming shortened V by 3 bases and J by 0 bases, and 6 bases separated the two germline ends. The germline V gene has CDR1 KGHSH and CDR2 LQKENI.

The chain couples TRBV7-7 to TRBJ2-1; D gene ambiguous. CDR1 is SSHAT, CDR2 FNYEAQ, per germline (reference sequence). CDR3 size: 13 residues. Trimming cost V 5 bases and J 5 bases, with 10 bases left between them. CDR3 coding DNA: TGTGCCAGCAGCCCCCGACTCAACAATGAGCAGTTCTTC. Its protein product is CASSPRLNNEQFF.

This clone was seen only a few times. V usage is TRBV14 and J usage is TRBJ1-1; no firm D call. Per the germline V gene, CDR1 is SGHDN and CDR2 is FVKESK. The V end lost 4 bases, the J end lost 2 bases, and 8 bases lay between the germline ends. CDR3 length equals 13 residues. CDR3 sequence: CASSRILNTEAFF. The CDR3 DNA reads TGTGCCAGCAGCCGGATACTCAACACTGAAGCTTTCTTT.

The chain employs TRBV6-5 and TRBJ2-1; D may be TRBD1 (6 bases). V dropped 2 bases and J dropped 4 bases, with 9 bases sitting between them. Germline assignment: CDR1 MNHEY and CDR2 SVGAGI. The length of the CDR3 is 14 residues. The CDR3 sequence: CASSYGRGYNEQFF. CDR3 nucleotides: TGTGCCAGCAGTTACGGCAGGGGATACAATGAGCAGTTCTTC.

V gene TRBV28 combines with J gene TRBJ2-3; 9 bases are shared with TRBD2. The CDR3 runs to 18 residues. Trimming removed 2 bases from V and 1 base from J; junction bases left unmatched: 10. Germline V gene data show CDR1 as MDHEN and CDR2 as SYDVKM. The CDR3 loop reads CASSLRAGGSAGTDTQYF. The DNA of the CDR3 is TGTGCCAGCAGTTTACGAGCGGGAGGTTCGGCGGGCACAGATACGCAGTATTTT.

CDR3 bases: TGTGCCAGCAGCCCCGGGGGGACTAGCGGGAGTAGGTCCCAGTACTTC. Amino acids: CASSPGGTSGSRSQYF. The rearrangement links TRBV7-9 to TRBJ2-5; 14 positions match TRBD2. Trimming removed 5 bases from V and 9 bases from J; junction bases left unmatched: 11. The germline gives CDR1 SEHNR, CDR2 FQNEAQ (reference sequence). This CDR3 spans 16 amino acids.

V is TRBV9 and J is TRBJ1-2; a possible D gene is TRBD1 (6 bases). The ends were cut back, 0 bases at V and 3 bases at J, with 12 bases in the middle. This CDR3 contains 15 residues. The V gene's germline CDR1 is SGDLS and CDR2 YYNGEE. The CDR3 bases are TGTGCCAGCAGCGTAGCTGCAGGGGCGGACTATGGCTACACCTTC. Translated, it gives CASSVAAGADYGYTF. The full variable domain, completed using reference TRBV9 and TRBJ1-2, is DSGVTQTPKHLITATGQRVTLRCSPRSGDLSVYWYQQSLDQGLQFLIQYYNGEERAKGNILERFSAQQFPDLHSELNLSSLELGDSALYFCASSVAAGADYGYTFGSGTRLTVV.